The present T cell receptor (beta chain) was sequenced within a study of CD4 T cells in relation to SARS-CoV-2 and coronaviruses. Study outcomes and limitations: Crossreactivity was assessed only for spike protein, not other viral proteins.

Deletions cut 0 bases from V and 9 bases from J, with 13 bases between. CDR1 and CDR2 from the germline V gene are SGHRS and YFSETQ. This CDR3 is built from 15 residues. Before the COVID-19 pandemic, during about 2010-2019, CD4+ T cells were taken from unexposed donors. Cryopreserved PBMCs were CD4-enriched, then split into naive and memory cells. Remarks on this clone: The target antigen is unknown.

The assay was immunoSEQ multiplex PCR, and TCRdb's table has in-frame clones only and misses some. The profile shows tens of thousands of clones, about nine tenths of them singletons. The receptor's source is a human donor in good health. Sequences were obtained from memory CD4+ T cells from PBMCs. The chain recombines TRBV5-1 with TRBJ1-6; D is unclear. In DNA form, the CDR3 reads TGCGCCAGCAGCTTGGAGTTCGGGCGGGGTTCACCCCTCCACTTT. Protein sequence: CASSLEFGRGSPLHF.